Each of the 18 T cell receptor beta chains below was sequenced from the same sample in a study of PD-L1 blockade in urothelial cancer. The repertoire was sequenced with immunoSEQ multiplex PCR; TCRdb's copy has only in-frame clones and lacks some. The table shows under 70,000 clones, with approximately 80% occurring only once. Stated time point: pretreatment peripheral blood. Specimen: PBMCs, collected around atezolizumab (anti-PD-L1) treatment. Receptors originate from a man between 70 and 80 years old with urothelial cancer.

The sample holds one count of this clone. The chain couples TRBV5-1 to TRBJ2-3; D ambiguous. Germline CDR1 is SGHRS and CDR2 is YFSETQ. V gave up 2 bases and J gave up 6 bases, with 13 bases separating them. This CDR3 is 14 amino acids long. The CDR3 loop is CASSFTVAGDTQYF. The DNA for the CDR3 is TGCGCCAGCAGCTTTACGGTAGCTGGGGATACGCAGTATTTT.

The chain employs TRBV12-5 and TRBJ2-3, with 9 bases that match TRBD2. Per germline, CDR1 LGHNT and CDR2 FRNRAP. V shed 6 bases and J 0 bases; nucleotides not matched to a gene: 1. The CDR3 is made up of 14 amino acids. The CDR3 nucleotides read TGTGCTAGTGGCACTAGCGGGAGCACAGATACGCAGTATTTT. Its translation: CASGTSGSTDTQYF.

This chain connects TRBV5-1 to TRBJ2-5, with D maybe TRBD1 (5 bases). This CDR3 comprises 16 residues. Trimming removed 0 bases from V and 4 bases from J, with 16 bases in between. CDR1 is SGHRS, CDR2 YFSETQ, per germline. Written as DNA, the CDR3 is TGCGCCAGCAGCTTGGAGAACCAGGGTGGCGGAGAGACCCAGTACTTC. Translating it yields CASSLENQGGGETQYF.

The rearrangement joins TRBV27 to TRBJ2-4; D possibly corresponds to TRBD1 (6 bases). Germline CDR1 and CDR2: MNHEY and SMNVEV (reference sequence). V was pared by 5 bases and J by 0 bases, with 26 bases between. This CDR3 spans 20 amino acids. CDR3 region: CASSDTPPGPGQLAKNIQYF. CDR3 bases: TGTGCCAGCAGTGATACCCCTCCCGGTCCCGGACAGCTAGCCAAAAACATTCAGTACTTC.

This chain links TRBV14 with TRBJ2-7; 8 bases map to TRBD2. CDR1 is SGHDN and CDR2 is FVKESK in the germline V gene. J lost 5 bases, V lost 0 bases, and 3 bases had no gene match. The CDR3 has 14 residues. The CDR3 DNA reads TGTGCCAGCAGCCAAGAGGCGGGAGGCCACGAGCAGTACTTC. It encodes CASSQEAGGHEQYF. Full variable domain (missing parts from reference TRBV14 and TRBJ2-7): EAGVTQFPSHSVIEKGQTVTLRCDPISGHDNLYWYRRVMGKEIKFLLHFVKESKQDESGMPNNRFLAERTGGTYSTLKVQPAELEDSGVYFCASSQEAGGHEQYFGPGTRLTVT.

CDR3 nucleotide sequence: TGCGCCAGCAGTTTGGACACGAACACCGGGGAGCTGTTTTTT. It specifies CASSLDTNTGELFF. The chain joins TRBV10-2 to TRBJ2-2, with D possibly being TRBD1 (5 bases). Germline V gene lookup returns CDR1 WSHSY and CDR2 SAAADI. This CDR3 is 14 amino acids long. Trimming left V 5 bases short and J 0 bases short, with 7 bases between.

This clone was seen a handful of times. The rearrangement uses TRBV6-6 and TRBJ2-7; TRBD1 is a possible D gene (7 bases). The CDR3 extends over 16 amino acids. CDR1 and CDR2 (germline): MNHNY, SVGAGI (reference sequence). V lost 0 bases to trimming and J lost 2 bases, with 14 bases between them. The CDR3 here is CASSYSFQGGAYEQYF. CDR3 in DNA: TGTGCCAGCAGTTACTCTTTCCAGGGGGGCGCCTACGAGCAGTACTTC.

Notes on this clone: The same CDR3 also results from other DNA sequences found in this sample. The chain carries TRBV7-3 and TRBJ2-1; D call uncertain. The V end was cut by 5 bases, the J end by 0 bases, with 11 bases between. CDR1 is SGHTA, CDR2 FQGTGA, per germline. This CDR3 has 15 amino acids. CDR3 sequence reads: CASSPSGSSYNEQFF. The CDR3 DNA reads as TGTGCCAGCAGCCCTTCTGGTAGCTCCTACAATGAGCAGTTCTTC.

V usage is TRBV11-3 and J usage is TRBJ1-2, with D possibly being TRBD1 (6 bases). Trimming stripped 5 bases from V and 2 bases from J, with 15 bases between. Germline V gene lookup returns CDR1 SGHNT and CDR2 YENEEA. This CDR3 contains 15 residues. CDR3 nucleotides: TGTGCCAGCAGCCTTAGGGGGGGGAACAACTATGGCTACACCTTC. It translates to CASSLRGGNNYGYTF.

The chain recombines TRBV19 with TRBJ1-1; D not resolved. There are 16 residues in the CDR3. Trimming stripped 3 bases from V and 5 bases from J, with 19 bases between. Germline assignment: CDR1 LNHDA and CDR2 SQIVND (reference sequence). CDR3 DNA sequence: TGTGCCAGTAGTATCGCCATCAGCGTCCCTCCTACTGAAGCTTTCTTT. This translates into CASSIAISVPPTEAFF.

The rearrangement joins TRBV18 to TRBJ1-1, with a possible D match to TRBD1 (6 bases). Germline loops: CDR1 KGHSH, CDR2 LQKENI. The CDR3 runs 12 residues. V lost 5 bases and J lost 7, with 11 bases in between. The CDR3 DNA sequence: TGTGCCAGCTCATCGCAGGGGTTTGAAGCTTTCTTT. This encodes CASSSQGFEAFF.

The V gene is TRBV5-6, the J gene TRBJ2-7, with 7 positions matching TRBD1. V lost 2 bases and J lost 3; bases outside the gene matches: 2. The germline gives CDR1 SGHDT, CDR2 YYEEEE. The CDR3 runs to 13 residues. The chain's CDR3 is CASSFRDSYEQYF. Written as DNA, the CDR3 is TGTGCCAGCAGCTTCCGGGACAGCTACGAGCAGTACTTC.

The rearrangement joins TRBV6-1 to TRBJ2-2, with 9 bases that match TRBD1. The CDR3 totals 15 residues. Germline V lookup: CDR1 MNHNS, CDR2 SASEGT. The V and J ends lost 4 bases and 3 bases, in that order; junction bases with no gene match: 3. The CDR3 DNA follows: TGTGCCAGCAGTGGCGGGACAGGGTACACCGGGGAGCTGTTTTTT. This translates into CASSGGTGYTGELFF.

The V and J genes are TRBV19 and TRBJ1-1; D may be TRBD1 (5 bases). CDR3 length equals 13 residues. V shed 6 bases and J shed 3 bases, with 11 bases lying between them. CDR1 is LNHDA and CDR2 is SQIVND in the germline V gene (reference sequence). CDR3 loop: CASSQGRDTEAFF. The CDR3 DNA reads TGTGCCAGTAGCCAGGGTAGGGACACTGAAGCTTTCTTT.

The J gene is TRBJ1-1, the V gene TRBV7-2; D might be TRBD1 (5 bases). The CDR3 is 15 residues long. The germline CDR1 and CDR2 sequences are SGHTA and FQGNSA. The V and J ends lost 1 base and 1 base respectively, with 10 bases between them. As DNA, the CDR3 is TGTGCCAGCAGCTTAGGGGACTTTGAGAACACTGAAGCTTTCTTT. Its translation: CASSLGDFENTEAFF.

V usage is TRBV30 and J usage is TRBJ2-2, with 10 bases aligning to TRBD2. V trimming: 2 bases; J trimming: 4 bases; junction bases outside the gene matches: 7. This CDR3 region has 16 residues. Germline CDR1 and CDR2: GTSNPN and SVGIG (reference sequence). In DNA form, the CDR3 reads TGTGCCTGGAGTTCTAGCGGGAGAGGTGCCACCGGGGAGCTGTTTTTT. This gives the protein CAWSSSGRGATGELFF.

The J gene is TRBJ2-3, the V gene TRBV30; D is unresolved. The CDR3 sequence is 15 residues long. Germline V gene lookup returns CDR1 GTSNPN and CDR2 SVGIG (reference sequence). The V end was cut by 4 bases, the J end by 1 base, with 15 bases between. The CDR3 here is CAWTLADIRTDTQYF. The CDR3 bases are TGTGCCTGGACCCTCGCCGACATACGCACAGATACGCAGTATTTT.

Notes on this clone: Here the CDR3 omits its conserved ending phenylalanine or tryptophan, so a read error is the likely source. This sequence joins TRBV5-6 and TRBJ2-7; 7 nucleotides agree with TRBD1. The germline V gene has CDR1 SGHDT and CDR2 YYEEEE. With V trimmed by 5 bases and J by 2 bases, 7 bases remained unmatched. The CDR3 runs to 14 residues. The CDR3 is CASSFRGQPYEQYL. CDR3 in DNA: TGTGCCAGCAGTTTCCGGGGACAGCCCTACGAGCAGTACCTC.